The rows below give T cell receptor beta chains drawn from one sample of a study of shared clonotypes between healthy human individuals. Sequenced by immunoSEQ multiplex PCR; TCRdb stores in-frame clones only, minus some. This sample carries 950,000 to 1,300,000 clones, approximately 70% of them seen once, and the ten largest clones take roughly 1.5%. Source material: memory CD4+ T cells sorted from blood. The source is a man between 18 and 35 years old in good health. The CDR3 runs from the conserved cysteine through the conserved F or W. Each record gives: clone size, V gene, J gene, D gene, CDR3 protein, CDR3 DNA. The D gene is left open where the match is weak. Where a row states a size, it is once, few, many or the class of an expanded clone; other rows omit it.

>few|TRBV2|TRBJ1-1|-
CASRQDKGGTEAFF
TGTGCCAGCAGACAAGACAAGGGAGGGACTGAAGCTTTCTTT
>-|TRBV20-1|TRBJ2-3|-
CSVVRTDTQYF
TGCAGTGTAGTCAGGACAGATACGCAGTATTTT
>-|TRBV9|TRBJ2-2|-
CASSSFSGGTGELFF
TGTGCCAGCAGCTCTTTCTCTGGAGGGACCGGGGAGCTGTTTTTT
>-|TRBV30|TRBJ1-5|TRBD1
CAWSIGTGFGQPQHF
TGTGCCTGGAGTATCGGGACAGGGTTTGGTCAGCCCCAGCATTTT
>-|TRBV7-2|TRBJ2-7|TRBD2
CASSLVAGGGEQYF
TGTGCCAGCAGCTTAGTAGCGGGGGGTGGCGAGCAGTACTTC
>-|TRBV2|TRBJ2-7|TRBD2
CASSEGGRTFEQYF
TGTGCCAGCAGTGAGGGCGGGAGGACGTTCGAGCAGTACTTC
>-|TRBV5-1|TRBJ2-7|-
CASSGSQEISYEQYF
TGCGCCAGCAGCGGATCACAGGAGATCTCCTACGAGCAGTACTTC
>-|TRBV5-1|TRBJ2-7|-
CASSPRDSSGDEQYF
TGCGCCAGCAGCCCTCGGGACTCCTCGGGGGACGAGCAGTACTTC
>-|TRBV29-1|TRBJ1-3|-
CSAEQGSGNTIYF
TGCAGCGCCGAACAGGGCTCTGGAAACACCATATATTTT
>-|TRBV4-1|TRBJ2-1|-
CASSQEARVLPNEQFF
TGCGCCAGCAGCCAAGAGGCCAGGGTTCTTCCCAATGAGCAGTTCTTC
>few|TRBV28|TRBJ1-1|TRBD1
CASSLGGGQAFF
TGTGCCAGCAGTTTAGGAGGGGGCCAAGCTTTCTTT
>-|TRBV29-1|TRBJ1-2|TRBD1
CSVGNRGPSWGYTF
TGCAGCGTGGGGAACAGGGGCCCCTCCTGGGGCTACACCTTC
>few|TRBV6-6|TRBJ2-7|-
CASSYASTGAYEQYF
TGTGCCAGCAGTTACGCCTCCACGGGGGCCTACGAGCAGTACTTC
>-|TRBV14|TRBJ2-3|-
CASSQSSANTDTQYF
TGTGCCAGCAGCCAGAGTAGCGCCAACACAGATACGCAGTATTTT
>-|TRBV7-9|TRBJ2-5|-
CASTRALAEETQYF
TGTGCCAGCACCCGAGCTTTAGCCGAAGAGACCCAGTACTTC
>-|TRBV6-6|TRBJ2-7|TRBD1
CASSKTTGNYEQYF
TGTGCCAGCAGTAAAACGACAGGGAACTACGAGCAGTACTTC
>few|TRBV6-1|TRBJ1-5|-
CASIAGDYSNQPQHF
TGTGCCAGCATTGCAGGGGATTATAGCAATCAGCCCCAGCATTTT
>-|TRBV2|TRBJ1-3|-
CASTGLGNTIYF
TGTGCCAGCACAGGGTTAGGAAACACCATATATTTT
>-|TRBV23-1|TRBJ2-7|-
CASSQRQGGYEQYF
TGCGCCAGCAGTCAAAGGCAGGGCGGATACGAGCAGTACTTC
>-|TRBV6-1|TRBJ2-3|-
CASRRVVSDTQYF
TGTGCCAGCAGACGAGTAGTGTCCGATACGCAGTATTTT
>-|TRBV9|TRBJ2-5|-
CASSSPHRTDETQYF
TGTGCCAGCAGCAGCCCCCACAGGACTGATGAGACCCAGTACTTC
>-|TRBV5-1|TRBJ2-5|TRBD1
CASSSGPGGRETQYF
TGCGCCAGCAGCTCCGGACCAGGGGGCAGAGAGACCCAGTACTTC
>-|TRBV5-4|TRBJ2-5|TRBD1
CASSPGGGQGQETQYF
TGTGCCAGCAGTCCAGGGGGCGGACAAGGCCAAGAGACCCAGTACTTC